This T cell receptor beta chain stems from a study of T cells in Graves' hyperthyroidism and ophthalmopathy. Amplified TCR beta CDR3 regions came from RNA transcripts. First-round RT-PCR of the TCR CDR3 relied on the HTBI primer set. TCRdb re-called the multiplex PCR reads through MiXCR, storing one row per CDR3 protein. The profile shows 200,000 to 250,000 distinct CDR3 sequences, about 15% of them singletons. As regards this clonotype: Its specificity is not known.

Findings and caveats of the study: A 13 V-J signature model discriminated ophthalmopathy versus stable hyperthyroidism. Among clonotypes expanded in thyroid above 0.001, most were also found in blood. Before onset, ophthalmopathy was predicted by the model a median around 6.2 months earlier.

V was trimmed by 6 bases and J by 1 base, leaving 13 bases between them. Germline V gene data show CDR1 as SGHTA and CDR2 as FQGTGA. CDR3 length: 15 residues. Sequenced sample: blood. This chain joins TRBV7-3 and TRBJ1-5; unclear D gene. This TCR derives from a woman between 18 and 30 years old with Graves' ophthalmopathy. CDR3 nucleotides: TGTGCCAGCAGGCTCTCGGCTGGAAGCAATCAGCCCCAGCATTTT. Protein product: CASRLSAGSNQPQHF.